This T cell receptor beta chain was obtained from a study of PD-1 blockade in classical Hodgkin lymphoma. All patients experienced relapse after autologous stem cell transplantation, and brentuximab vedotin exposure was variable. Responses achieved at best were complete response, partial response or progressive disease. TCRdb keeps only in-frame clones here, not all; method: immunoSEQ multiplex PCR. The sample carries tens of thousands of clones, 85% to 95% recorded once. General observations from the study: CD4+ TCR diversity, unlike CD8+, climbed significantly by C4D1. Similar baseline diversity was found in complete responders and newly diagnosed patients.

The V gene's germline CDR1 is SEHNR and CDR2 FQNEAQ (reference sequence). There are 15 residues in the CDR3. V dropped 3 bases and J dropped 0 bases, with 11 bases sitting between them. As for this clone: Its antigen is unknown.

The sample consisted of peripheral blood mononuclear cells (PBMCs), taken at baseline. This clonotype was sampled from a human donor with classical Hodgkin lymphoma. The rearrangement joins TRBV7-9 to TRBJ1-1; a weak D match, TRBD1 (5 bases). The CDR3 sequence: CASSLSGPVNTEAFF. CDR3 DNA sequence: TGTGCCAGCAGCTTGTCGGGACCGGTGAACACTGAAGCTTTCTTT.